This passage covers 17 T cell receptor beta chains from one sample sequenced in a study of T-cell reconstitution after alpha-beta-depleted transplantation in children. Researchers prepared the TCRbeta library using unique molecular identifiers, the study reports. MiXCR, applied by TCRdb to the PCR reads, yields one record per CDR3 protein. Of about 980,000 distinct CDR3 sequences in the sample, less than 30% were seen once. The source was PBMCs, mostly from graft donor cells, collected 360 days after TCRalphabeta/CD19-depleted stem cell transplant. These TCRs come from a boy younger than two who had a stem cell transplant for SCID, so the T cells may come from the graft donor.

The J gene is TRBJ1-1, the V gene TRBV5-1, with D possibly TRBD1 on 5 matching bases. CDR1 and CDR2 from the germline V gene are SGHRS and YFSETQ. This CDR3 has 16 amino acids. Trimming removed 0 bases at V and 5 bases at J, with 17 bases between. CDR3 region: CASSLATGRGVTEAFF. CDR3 in DNA: TGCGCCAGCAGCTTGGCCACGGGGCGCGGGGTAACTGAAGCTTTCTTT.

The rearrangement joins TRBV12-3 or TRBV12-4 to TRBJ2-2; unclear D gene. Trimming shortened V by 4 bases and J by 1 base, and 10 bases separated the two germline ends. CDR3 length equals 15 residues. CDR3 DNA sequence: TGTGCCAGCAGTTCAGGCTGGGGGAACACCGGGGAGCTGTTTTTT. As protein: CASSSGWGNTGELFF.

The DNA of the CDR3 is TGCAGTGCGAGGACCGGGACACCCCTCAGGGGAACAGATACGCAGTATTTT. It specifies CSARTGTPLRGTDTQYF. The chain carries TRBV20-1 and TRBJ2-3; tentative D call: TRBD1 (6 bases). V was clipped by 6 bases and J by 3 bases, with 25 bases between them. Germline values: CDR1 DFQATT, CDR2 SNEGSKA (reference sequence). CDR3 length equals 17 residues.

J is TRBJ2-5 and V is TRBV4-2; possibly TRBD1 or TRBD2 for D (5 bases each). This CDR3 is built from 18 residues. Trimming cost V 0 bases and J 7 bases, with 24 bases left between them. In germline, CDR1 is LGHNA, CDR2 YNFKEQ. The CDR3 coding sequence is TGTGCCAGCAGCCAAGATATGCCGCCCGGGACCCTAAGAGGGACCCAGTACTTC. Amino acid sequence: CASSQDMPPGTLRGTQYF.

The chain is built from TRBV7-3 and TRBJ2-1; TRBD2 matches 7 bases. Germline V lookup: CDR1 SGHTA, CDR2 FQGTGA. The CDR3 loop spans 16 amino acids. The J segment lost 9 bases and the V segment lost 5 bases, leaving 16 bases of the junction unmatched. Written as DNA, the CDR3 is TGTGCCAGCAGCCCTAACACTTTTGGGGGGGTGGGTGAGCAGTTCTTC. Protein sequence: CASSPNTFGGVGEQFF.

V gene TRBV4-1 combines with J gene TRBJ1-4; D is undetermined. Looked up from germline, CDR1 is MGHRA and CDR2 is YSYEKL. The ends were cut back, 1 base at V and 14 bases at J, with 14 bases in the middle. The CDR3 covers 13 residues. CDR3 DNA: TGCGCCAGCAGCCAAGTATACGGGGAGGGCCTGTTTTTT. This sequence encodes CASSQVYGEGLFF.

This clonotype was detected only a few times. The chain joins TRBV6-1 to TRBJ1-2; TRBD1 is a possible D gene (6 bases). Germline loops: CDR1 MNHNS, CDR2 SASEGT. Trimming shortened V by 8 bases and J by 3 bases, and 10 bases separated the two germline ends. CDR3 length: 12 residues. CDR3 loop: CASSDSYYGYTF. DNA for the CDR3: TGTGCCAGCTCGGACAGTTACTATGGCTACACCTTC.

In its sample, this clonotype was seen a few times. The CDR3 sequence is CASSQDPWDAYTF. CDR3 DNA sequence: TGCGCCAGCAGCCAAGATCCGTGGGATGCCTACACCTTC. The V and J genes are TRBV4-1 and TRBJ1-2; D not certain. Germline V gene sequence: CDR1 MGHRA, CDR2 YSYEKL. The CDR3 runs 13 residues. V lost 0 bases and J lost 10, with 12 bases in between.

This chain joins TRBV7-2 and TRBJ2-5; 10 bases line up with TRBD2. The CDR3 has 16 amino acids. Losses at the gene ends were 1 base for V and 2 bases for J; bases not matched to a gene: 4. CDR1 is SGHTA, CDR2 FQGNSA, per germline. For the CDR3, the DNA is TGTGCCAGCAGCTTAGAACTAGCGGGGCGTCAAGAGACCCAGTACTTC. This gives the protein CASSLELAGRQETQYF. Full variable domain (remainder filled in from reference TRBV7-2 and TRBJ2-5): GAGVSQSPSNKVTEKGKDVELRCDPISGHTALYWYRQSLGQGLEFLIYFQGNSAPDKSGLPSDRFSAERTGGSVSTLTIQRTQQEDSAVYLCASSLELAGRQETQYFGPGTRLLVL.

The gene calls are TRBV7-9 and TRBJ2-7; possible D gene TRBD1, 6 bases. CDR3 length equals 14 residues. Germline V lookup: CDR1 SEHNR, CDR2 FQNEAQ (reference sequence). Trimming took 1 base from V and 1 from J, leaving 8 bases between them. This chain's CDR3 is CASSLDRESYEQYF. The CDR3 DNA sequence: TGTGCCAGCAGCTTAGACAGGGAGTCCTACGAGCAGTACTTC.

The chain links TRBV12-3 or TRBV12-4 to TRBJ1-2; D is undetermined. V was cut by 5 bases and J by 6 bases, with 13 bases left in between. CDR3 length equals 13 residues. The CDR3 DNA follows: TGTGCCAGCAGTCTCCTCGTTGGGGATGGCTACACCTTC. Its translation: CASSLLVGDGYTF.

This sequence joins TRBV7-9 and TRBJ2-1; D uncertain. CDR3 length: 16 residues. The V gene lost 5 bases and the J gene lost 4 bases, with 18 bases spanning the gap. Germline-derived CDR1 and CDR2 are SEHNR and FQNEAQ (reference sequence). The CDR3 loop is CASSRLRGRNYNEQFF. The CDR3 DNA follows: TGTGCCAGCAGCCGGCTTCGTGGTAGAAATTACAATGAGCAGTTCTTC.

The chain combines TRBV6-5 with TRBJ2-3; the match to TRBD2 covers 13 bases. Trimming cost V 0 bases and J 3 bases; bases outside gene matches: 3. This CDR3 comprises 17 residues. Germline CDR1 reads MNHEY; CDR2 reads SVGAGI. This chain's CDR3 is CASSYSGLAGVTDTQYF. Here the CDR3 DNA reads TGTGCCAGCAGTTACTCCGGACTAGCGGGGGTTACAGATACGCAGTATTTT.

This clonotype has a count of ten or more. The chain employs TRBV5-1 and TRBJ1-1; D is uncertain. CDR3 length equals 11 residues. Germline assignment: CDR1 SGHRS and CDR2 YFSETQ. Trimming cost V 3 bases and J 3 bases, with 3 bases left between them. CDR3 protein: CASSWDTEAFF. The CDR3 DNA sequence: TGCGCCAGCAGCTGGGACACTGAAGCTTTCTTT.

This clonotype has at least ten counts. This chain connects TRBV20-1 to TRBJ1-1; D gene unclear. Trimming took 5 bases from V and 0 from J, leaving 13 bases between them. Germline CDR1 reads DFQATT; CDR2 reads SNEGSKA (reference sequence). This CDR3 is 14 amino acids long. The CDR3 loop is CSALIRSMNTEAFF. In DNA, the CDR3 is TGCAGTGCTCTCATTCGGTCGATGAACACTGAAGCTTTCTTT.

This chain connects TRBV20-1 to TRBJ2-5; D gene ambiguous. The CDR3 is 10 residues long. Germline V gene data show CDR1 as DFQATT and CDR2 as SNEGSKA (reference sequence). The V and J ends lost 5 bases and 3 bases respectively, with 4 bases between them. The CDR3 sequence is CSAFKETQYF. The CDR3 DNA reads TGCAGTGCTTTTAAAGAGACCCAGTACTTC.

The chain combines TRBV28 with TRBJ2-3; TRBD1 agrees at 8 bases. The V gene end was trimmed by 7 bases and the J gene end by 1 base; junction bases not matched to a gene: 10. Looked up from germline, CDR1 is MDHEN and CDR2 is SYDVKM. The CDR3 sequence is 16 residues long. CDR3 bases: TGTGCCAGCACCATCTTAGGGACAGGCGGCACAGATACGCAGTATTTT. Translation gives CASTILGTGGTDTQYF.